This entry lists 9 T cell receptor beta chains sequenced from one sample in a study of cytomegalovirus exposure and HLA in healthy donors. Measured with immunoSEQ multiplex PCR; TCRdb has only the in-frame clones, and not every one. Among 130,000 to 150,000 clones listed, 85% to 90% were seen once. The sequenced material came from PBMCs. These TCRs come from a man younger than 35 in good health and CMV-seronegative.

The chain has TRBV27 and TRBJ2-1, with 8 bases aligning to TRBD1. Germline-derived CDR1 and CDR2 are MNHEY and SMNVEV (reference sequence). This CDR3 is 16 amino acids long. Trimming took 6 bases from V and 2 from J; bases not matched to a gene: 9. The CDR3, as DNA: TGTGCCAGCAGCCAAACACCGGACAGGGCCTACAATGAGCAGTTCTTC. This translates into CASSQTPDRAYNEQFF.

This clone appeared a single time. This rearrangement joins TRBV27 to TRBJ1-4; D not certain. Germline values: CDR1 MNHEY, CDR2 SMNVEV (reference sequence). The CDR3 runs 17 residues. V lost 6 bases and J lost 0, with 17 bases in between. CDR3 sequence: CASSPLPSDATNEKLFF. The CDR3 region has the DNA TGTGCCAGCAGCCCACTACCTTCAGACGCAACTAATGAAAAACTGTTTTTT.

This sequence joins TRBV7-2 and TRBJ2-1; D uncertain. The CDR3 totals 16 residues. Looked up from germline, CDR1 is SGHTA and CDR2 is FQGNSA. Trimming removed 5 bases from V and 3 bases from J, with 17 bases in between. The CDR3: CASSPQFAGFYNEQFF. In DNA form, the CDR3 reads TGTGCCAGCAGCCCACAGTTCGCAGGATTCTACAATGAGCAGTTCTTC.

The chain is built from TRBV19 and TRBJ1-1; unclear D gene. Germline lookup yields CDR1 LNHDA and CDR2 SQIVND (reference sequence). The V end lost 3 bases, the J end lost 0 bases, and 14 bases lay between the germline ends. The CDR3 extends over 16 amino acids. CDR3: CASSINTISMNTEAFF. The CDR3 DNA is TGTGCCAGTAGTATCAACACCATCTCCATGAACACTGAAGCTTTCTTT. The full variable domain, completed using reference TRBV19 and TRBJ1-1, is DGGITQSPKYLFRKEGQNVTLSCEQNLNHDAMYWYRQDPGQGLRLIYYSQIVNDFQKGDIAEGYSVSREKKESFPLTVTSAQKNPTAFYLCASSINTISMNTEAFFGQGTRLTVV.

Turning to this clone: Compared with germline, one end of the junction differs, possibly owing to a read error. V usage is TRBV7-8 and J usage is TRBJ2-1, with a possible D match to TRBD2 (5 bases). Looked up from germline, CDR1 is SGHVS and CDR2 is FQNEAQ. The CDR3 is made up of 14 amino acids. The CDR3 here is CASSPQPNSPLRVF. The CDR3 DNA is TGTGCCAGCAGCCCCCAACCCAACTCCCCACTGAGGGTCTTC. Looking up the rest from reference TRBV7-8 and TRBJ2-1 gives the full variable domain: GAGVSQSPRYKVAKRGQDVALRCDPISGHVSLFWYQQALGQGPEFLTYFQNEAQLDKSGLPSDRFFAERPEGSVSTLKIQRTQQEDSAVYLCASSPQPNSPLRVFGPGTRLTVL.

This chain links TRBV28 with TRBJ2-3, with TRBD2 identical over 11 bases. The V gene's germline CDR1 is MDHEN and CDR2 SYDVKM. CDR3 length: 15 amino acids. The ends lost 7 bases at V and 6 bases at J; junction bases unmatched: 9. The CDR3 loop is CASKSGTSGIDTQYF. The CDR3 region has the DNA TGTGCCAGCAAATCCGGGACTAGCGGAATCGATACGCAGTATTTT.

J is TRBJ1-1 and V is TRBV30, with 10 positions matching TRBD1. In germline, CDR1 is GTSNPN, CDR2 SVGIG (reference sequence). This CDR3 has 13 residues. The ends lost 7 bases at V and 4 bases at J; junction bases unmatched: 6. The CDR3 nucleotides read TGTGCCTCGGACAGGGGGTTGGCCACTGAAGCTTTCTTT. Its translation: CASDRGLATEAFF. Looking up the rest from reference TRBV30 and TRBJ1-1 gives the full variable domain: SQTIHQWPATLVQPVGSPLSLECTVEGTSNPNLYWYRQAAGRGLQLLFYSVGIGQISSEVPQNLSASRPQDRQFILSSKKLLLSDSGFYLCASDRGLATEAFFGQGTRLTVV.

The V call is TRBV7-2, the J call TRBJ1-2; possible D gene TRBD1, 6 bases. Germline V CDR1 and CDR2: SGHTA, FQGNSA. V lost 1 base to trimming and J lost 9 bases, with 18 bases between them. CDR3 length: 15 residues. This chain's CDR3 is CASSLDRHQGSRYTF. The DNA of the CDR3 is TGTGCCAGCAGCTTAGACCGCCATCAGGGGAGTCGCTACACCTTC.

The V call is TRBV14, the J call TRBJ2-5; possibly TRBD2 for D (7 bases). Germline V gene sequence: CDR1 SGHDN, CDR2 FVKESK. The length of the CDR3 is 13 residues. The V and J ends lost 2 bases and 5 bases respectively, with 9 bases between them. The CDR3 sequence is CASSQRGGETQYF. CDR3 DNA sequence: TGTGCCAGCAGCCAAAGGGGGGGTGAGACCCAGTACTTC. Looking up the rest from reference TRBV14 and TRBJ2-5 gives the full variable domain: EAGVTQFPSHSVIEKGQTVTLRCDPISGHDNLYWYRRVMGKEIKFLLHFVKESKQDESGMPNNRFLAERTGGTYSTLKVQPAELEDSGVYFCASSQRGGETQYFGPGTRLLVL.